This TCR beta chain comes out of a study of cytomegalovirus exposure and HLA in healthy donors (dated by TCRdb to 2016 to 2017). Looking at the study overall: According to an earlier analysis of a few hundred of the donors, some 180 million T cells yielded 90 million to 140 million unique TCR beta sequences and about 280 Gb of sequence data. An earlier analysis of 587 of the donors used high-throughput TCR beta sequencing to judge whether each TCR beta V gene segment behaved as functional or pseudogenic. Alongside the repertoire data, information on donor age, sex, ethnicity and CMV serostatus was compiled. All discovery cohort repertoires had been generated using a single sequencing platform. Roughly 300 gigabases of sequencing data and roughly 90 million unique TCR sequences were included in an early release covering several hundred HLA-typed donors. Besides the first cohort of 550 to 750 subjects, a separate validation cohort made up of about 120 different subjects was used. Across 398 genotyped donors of the cohort, an average of approximately 240,000 unique TCR beta nucleotide sequences per donor were sequenced, and 15% to 20% of those sequences were non-productive. A later genetic analysis took genome-wide SNP genotypes for about 55% of the roughly 670 donors and used that subset as a discovery cohort. Typing coverage varied by locus: roughly 620-640 donors for A, B, C, DRB1 and DQB1; under 550 for DQA1; more than 600 for DPA1; around 490 for DPB1. The T cell repertoires of several hundred subjects were profiled by immunosequencing and related to cytomegalovirus serostatus. To study patterns of TCR occurrence, a later analysis re-analyzed previously published TCR beta repertoires from under 750 donors and added high-resolution HLA genotyping. The genetic ancestry cluster associated with self-reported Caucasian donors included over 65% of the 350 to 500 genotyped donors. A handful of DR-DQ haplotypes were handled as single units for association and clustering because linkage in the cohort was strong. To predict cytomegalovirus infection status, the study brought together high-throughput TCR immunosequencing, statistical association of individual TCRs with disease status, and machine learning. HLA typing covered class I and class II loci at four-digit resolution. The aim of the study was to test whether cataloging public T cell receptors could identify signatures of past pathogen exposure. In the later analysis, no new phenotypic data were used to find candidate immune exposures; instead, reliance was placed on TCR beta sequences and their occurrence across donors. Findings and caveats that apply to the study as a whole: The cohort was sequenced for TCR beta chains only, and without alpha or paired-chain data the features that could be detected were limited. Most TCR sequences were observed very rarely across donors, whereas some public TCRs were present in many individuals. The classifier was reported to diagnose cytomegalovirus status with high specificity and sensitivity in both the original and validation cohorts. Because some donors lacked HLA typing at each locus, the association tests relied only on the typed subset. Linkage disequilibrium might explain the correlated functional status among segregating V segments, but an unknown experimental factor could not be ruled out. According to a later analysis, TCR association rates differed among HLA loci, with DRB1 alleles showing the most associated TCRs and HLA-C alleles showing the fewest. Roughly uniform sequencing depth across donors was assumed in presence/absence analyses, although this assumption may not hold. A later genetic analysis associated a missense DCLRE1C variant with V-gene and J-gene trimming of TCR beta chains, and an independent cohort replicated the association. A later analysis reported that several top co-occurrence clusters appeared linked to parvovirus B19, influenza, CMV and Epstein-Barr virus. Because counts were too low, about 18 rarely observed V segments, including chromosome 9 orphons, were left out of the earlier analysis of a few hundred of the donors. In vitro tests confirmed that a few of the cytomegalovirus-associated TCR beta chains recognize cytomegalovirus antigens. A further reported finding was that TCR beta sequences accurately predicted the HLA-A and HLA-B alleles for most subjects in the first cohort. Strong co-occurrence of HLA alleles, especially DR and DQ, made assigning TCR associations to individual alleles difficult. The only immune exposure information available for the cohort was CMV serostatus. The study listed 150 to 200 TCR beta chains as associated with cytomegalovirus. A later analysis found that most CMV-associated TCR beta chains appeared HLA-restricted, with HLA associations seemingly driven largely by CMV exposure. Specific HLA alleles were associated with some 15,000 TCR beta sequences at a false discovery rate of 0.05 in a later analysis. A group of highly shared sequence variants was considered likely to be a technical artifact of the sequencing pipeline. A later analysis found that HLA-associated TCR beta chains were more clonally expanded and had lower generation probabilities than equally common non-associated chains. In an earlier analysis of some 500 of the donors, most TCR beta V segments were observed in productive rearrangements about 90% or about 30% of the time, broadly matching IMGT annotations. According to a later genetic analysis, donors in an Asian-associated ancestry cluster had fewer N-insertions in productive TCRs than the roughly 670-donor mean. It was suggested by the authors that the approach could potentially be generalized to other disease states and immunological phenotypes.

As concerns this clone: Its target antigen remains unknown. Nothing much larger sits one base from this clone, and base qualities are not available.

The cohort consisted of 670 or so healthy bone marrow donors. All cohort members were sampled while nominally healthy, although unrecorded immune exposures were likely present. The donor tested CMV seronegative and was one of the 352 seronegative cohort members. Each donor provided a peripheral blood sample, and peripheral blood mononuclear cells were used for TCR beta sequencing. Genomic DNA extraction from the blood cell samples was performed with the Qiagen DNeasy Blood Extraction Kit. The library was prepared using the immunoSEQ multiplex PCR assay. A mixture of 60 forward primers for TCR Vbeta segments and 13 reverse primers for TCR Jbeta segments was used in the multiplex PCR. A multiplex PCR assay on genomic DNA amplified the CDR3 region of rearranged TCR beta genes. On the Illumina HiSeq System, the amplified TCR beta libraries were sequenced as 87-base-pair reads. Turning to the authors' computational methods: A later analysis counted 75 million to 100 million unique TCR beta chains across the 650 to 700 repertoires, and around 12 million of these chains were shared by at least two donors. Raw reads were error-corrected and collapsed into unique sequences with a nearest-neighbor algorithm that merged closely related sequences to remove PCR and sequencing errors. CDR3 sequences were aligned to IMGT reference sequences to assign V, D and J gene segments. For a sequence to be retained, a match of at least six nucleotides was required to both a V gene segment and a J gene segment. Rearrangements were called productive when the CDR3 lacked stop codons and stayed in frame with V and J; all others were non-productive. CDR3 was defined by IMGT convention, running from the second conserved V-encoded cysteine to the conserved J-encoded phenylalanine. The earlier analysis of about 610 of the donors excluded any sequence lacking an unambiguous match to a single V gene segment. In an earlier analysis of about 590 of the donors, a V segment was called functional when productive rearrangements were above 56.7%, and segregating when the standard deviation between donors exceeded 5%. A statistical classification framework was developed to diagnose cytomegalovirus status using the catalog of TCR beta chain sequences. In a later analysis, TCR nucleotide sequences were compared against IMGT/GENE-DB human TR gene sequences so that V and J genes could be assigned. Using the TCRdist pipeline, a later analysis assigned CDR3 sequences along with most-parsimonious VDJ recombination scenarios. In a later analysis, each TCR beta chain was defined by its CDR3 amino acid sequence together with its V-gene family, and reads lacking a unique V-gene family were excluded. In a later analysis, approximately 590 highly shared, low-generation-probability nucleotide sequences were removed to address suspected cross-contamination and a sequencing artifact. In a later analysis, a clonal expansion index for each public chain was calculated from normalized within-repertoire ranks of inferred template counts. A later analysis computed generation probabilities with a VDJ recombination model fitted to out-of-frame rearrangements, and checked the results against IGoR. In a later analysis, TCR-TCR, TCR-HLA and TCR-CMV co-occurrence was scored with hypergeometric tests, and a repertoire-size bias correction was applied to TCR pairs. False discovery rates were estimated in a later analysis by permuting HLA or CMV assignments 20 times. A later analysis grouped co-occurring TCRs with DBSCAN, adding TCRdist sequence similarity when clustering within HLA-allele-positive subsets. Repertoires with fewer than 30,000 or more than 120,000 public chains, plus five repertoires with anomalous nucleotide sharing, were excluded from co-occurrence clustering. The clones in this table, taken by TCRdb from immuneACCESS, are in-frame only. Not every clone is retained; where verified, under half of the shortfall comes from an unresolved V gene, and the cause of the rest is unknown. The V and J calls and the clone size are those of that table, but D and trimming were determined from the DNA. Counted in this sample were more than 75,000 clones; 70% to 90% of them appeared once. The ten largest account for around 2.5% of the sample.

The sequenced material came from PBMCs. The sequence was collected from a man aged 18 to 35 in good health and CMV-seronegative.

The DNA sequence is given as TGCGCCAGCAGCCTCTGGGCAGGGGGCTCCTACGAGCAGTACTTC. The translation is CASSLWAGGSYEQYF. Here the chain combines TRBV5-1 and TRBJ2-7, and 7 junction bases match TRBD1. The germline V gene specifies SGHRS as CDR1 and YFSETQ as CDR2. From cysteine to phenylalanine, the CDR3 is 15 amino acids long. Of all the DNA, just the CDR3 is kept, 45 bases in frame from base 1. Relative to germline, V is missing 4 bases and J is missing 0 bases, with 7 bases of the junction outside any gene match.